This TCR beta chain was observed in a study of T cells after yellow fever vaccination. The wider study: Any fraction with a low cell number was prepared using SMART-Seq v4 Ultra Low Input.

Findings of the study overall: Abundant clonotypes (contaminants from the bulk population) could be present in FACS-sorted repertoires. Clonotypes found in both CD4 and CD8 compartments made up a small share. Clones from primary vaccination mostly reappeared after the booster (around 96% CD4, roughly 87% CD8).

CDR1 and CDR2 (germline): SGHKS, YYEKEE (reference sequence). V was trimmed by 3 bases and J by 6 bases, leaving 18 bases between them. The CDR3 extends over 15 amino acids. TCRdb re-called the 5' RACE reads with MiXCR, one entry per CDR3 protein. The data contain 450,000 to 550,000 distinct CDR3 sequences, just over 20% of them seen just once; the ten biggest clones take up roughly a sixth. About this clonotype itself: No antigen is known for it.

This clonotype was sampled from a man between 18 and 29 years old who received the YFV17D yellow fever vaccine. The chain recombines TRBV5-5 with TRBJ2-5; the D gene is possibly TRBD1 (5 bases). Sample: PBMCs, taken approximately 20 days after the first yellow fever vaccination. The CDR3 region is CASSWNRLGEQTQYF. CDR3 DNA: TGTGCCAGCAGCTGGAACAGGCTTGGGGAACAGACCCAGTACTTC.